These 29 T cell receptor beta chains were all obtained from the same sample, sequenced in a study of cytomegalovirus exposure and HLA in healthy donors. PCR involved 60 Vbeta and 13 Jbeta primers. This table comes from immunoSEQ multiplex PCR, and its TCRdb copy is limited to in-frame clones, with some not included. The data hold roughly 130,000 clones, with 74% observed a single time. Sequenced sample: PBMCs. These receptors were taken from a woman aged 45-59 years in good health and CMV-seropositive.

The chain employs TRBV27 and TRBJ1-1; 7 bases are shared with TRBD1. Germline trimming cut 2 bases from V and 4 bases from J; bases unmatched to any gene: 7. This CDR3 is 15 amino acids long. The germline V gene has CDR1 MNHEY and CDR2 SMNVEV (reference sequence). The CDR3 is CASSLDRAVGTEAFF. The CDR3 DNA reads TGTGCCAGCAGTTTAGACAGGGCCGTGGGCACTGAAGCTTTCTTT.

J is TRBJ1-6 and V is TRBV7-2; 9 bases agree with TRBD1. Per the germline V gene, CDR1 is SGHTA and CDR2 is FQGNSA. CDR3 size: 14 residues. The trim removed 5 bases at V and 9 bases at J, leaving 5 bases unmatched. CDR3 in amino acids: CASSTGQGVSPLHF. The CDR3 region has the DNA TGTGCCAGCAGCACGGGACAGGGCGTTTCACCCCTCCACTTT.

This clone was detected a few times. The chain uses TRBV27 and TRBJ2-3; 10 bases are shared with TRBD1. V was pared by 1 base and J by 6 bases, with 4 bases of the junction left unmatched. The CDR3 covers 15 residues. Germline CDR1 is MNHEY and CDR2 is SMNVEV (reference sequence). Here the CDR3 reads CASSLWDRGRDTQYF. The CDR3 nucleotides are TGTGCCAGCAGTTTATGGGACAGGGGTAGGGATACGCAGTATTTT.

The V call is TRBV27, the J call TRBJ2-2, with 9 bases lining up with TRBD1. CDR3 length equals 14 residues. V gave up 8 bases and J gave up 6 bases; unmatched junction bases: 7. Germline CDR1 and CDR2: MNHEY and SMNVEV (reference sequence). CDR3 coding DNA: TGTGCCAGCGGGCGGGGACAGGGCCCCGGGGAGCTGTTTTTT. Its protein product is CASGRGQGPGELFF.

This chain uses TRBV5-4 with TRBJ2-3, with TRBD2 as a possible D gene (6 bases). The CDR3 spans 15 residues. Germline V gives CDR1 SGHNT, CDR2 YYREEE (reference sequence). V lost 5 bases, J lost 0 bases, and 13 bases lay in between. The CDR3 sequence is CASRLRSGSTDTQYF. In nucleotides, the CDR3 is TGTGCCAGCAGGCTACGGAGCGGGAGCACAGATACGCAGTATTTT.

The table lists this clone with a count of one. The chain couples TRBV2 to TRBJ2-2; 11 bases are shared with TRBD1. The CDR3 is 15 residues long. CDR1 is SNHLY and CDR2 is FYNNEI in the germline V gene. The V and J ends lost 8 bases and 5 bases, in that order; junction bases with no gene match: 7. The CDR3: CASGGQGADTGELFF. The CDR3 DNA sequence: TGTGCCAGCGGAGGACAGGGGGCTGATACCGGGGAGCTGTTTTTT.

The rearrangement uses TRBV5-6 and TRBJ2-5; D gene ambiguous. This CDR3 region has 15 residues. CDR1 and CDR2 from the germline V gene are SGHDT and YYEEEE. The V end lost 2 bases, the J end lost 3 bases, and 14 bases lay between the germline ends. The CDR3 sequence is CASSFVSMRKETQYF. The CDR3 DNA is TGTGCCAGCAGCTTCGTCTCGATGAGGAAAGAGACCCAGTACTTC.

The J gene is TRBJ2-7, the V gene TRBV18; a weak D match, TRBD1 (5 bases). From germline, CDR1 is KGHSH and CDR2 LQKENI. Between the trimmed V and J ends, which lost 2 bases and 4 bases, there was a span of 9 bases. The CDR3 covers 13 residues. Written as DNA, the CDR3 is TGTGCCAGCTCACCATCACAGGAATACGAGCAGTACTTC. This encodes CASSPSQEYEQYF.

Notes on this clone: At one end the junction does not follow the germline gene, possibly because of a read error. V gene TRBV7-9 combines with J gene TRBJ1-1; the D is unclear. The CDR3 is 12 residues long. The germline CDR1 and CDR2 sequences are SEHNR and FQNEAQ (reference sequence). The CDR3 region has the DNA TGTTCCAGCAGCCCAACCGAGAGCGGAGCTTTCTTT. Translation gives CSSSPTESGAFF.

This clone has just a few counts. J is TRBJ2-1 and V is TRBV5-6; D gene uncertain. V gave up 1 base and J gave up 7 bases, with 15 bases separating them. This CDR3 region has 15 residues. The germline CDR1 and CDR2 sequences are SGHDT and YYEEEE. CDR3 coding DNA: TGTGCCAGCAGCTTGACCGTCCTTTTCGGTAATGAGCAGTTCTTC. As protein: CASSLTVLFGNEQFF.

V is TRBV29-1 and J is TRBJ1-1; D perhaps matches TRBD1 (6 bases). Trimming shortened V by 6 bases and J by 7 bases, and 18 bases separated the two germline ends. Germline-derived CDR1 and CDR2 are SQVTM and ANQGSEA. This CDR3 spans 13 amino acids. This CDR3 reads CSVWGGGGREAFF. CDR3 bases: TGCAGCGTCTGGGGGGGCGGGGGTCGTGAAGCTTTCTTT.

CDR3 DNA sequence: TGTGCCAGCAGCTTAGTCGGAGGACAGGGCACAGATACGCAGTATTTT. It specifies CASSLVGGQGTDTQYF. V and J are TRBV11-3 and TRBJ2-3; 7 bases align to TRBD1. The CDR3 has 16 residues. Germline CDR1 is SGHNT and CDR2 is YENEEA. Losses at the gene ends were 1 base for V and 1 base for J; bases not matched to a gene: 5.

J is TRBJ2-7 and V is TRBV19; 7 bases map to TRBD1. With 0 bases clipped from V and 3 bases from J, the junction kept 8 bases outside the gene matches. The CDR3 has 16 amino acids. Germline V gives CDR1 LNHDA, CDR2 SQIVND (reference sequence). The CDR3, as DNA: TGTGCCAGTAGTATAGACCCGGGACAGATTCGCTACGAGCAGTACTTC. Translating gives CASSIDPGQIRYEQYF.

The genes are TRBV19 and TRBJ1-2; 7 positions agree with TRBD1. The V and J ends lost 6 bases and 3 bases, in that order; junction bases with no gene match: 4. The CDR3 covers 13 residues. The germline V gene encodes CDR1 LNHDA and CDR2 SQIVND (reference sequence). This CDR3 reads CASSDRAHYGYTF. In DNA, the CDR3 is TGTGCCAGTAGCGACAGGGCCCACTATGGCTACACCTTC.

The chain's CDR3 is CAWSPSDRGYTF. DNA for the CDR3: TGTGCCTGGAGTCCCTCAGACAGGGGCTACACCTTC. The V gene is TRBV30, the J gene TRBJ1-2, with TRBD1 as a possible D gene (6 bases). The CDR3 is 12 amino acids. Deletions cut 2 bases from V and 8 bases from J, with 12 bases between. Germline V lookup: CDR1 GTSNPN, CDR2 SVGIG (reference sequence).

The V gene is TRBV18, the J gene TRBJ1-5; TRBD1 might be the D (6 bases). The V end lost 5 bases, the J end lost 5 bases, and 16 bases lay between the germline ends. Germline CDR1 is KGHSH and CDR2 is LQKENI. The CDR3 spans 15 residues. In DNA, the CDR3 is TGTGCCAGCTCAGCCAGAAGGACAGTAGATCAGCCCCAGCATTTT. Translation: CASSARRTVDQPQHF.

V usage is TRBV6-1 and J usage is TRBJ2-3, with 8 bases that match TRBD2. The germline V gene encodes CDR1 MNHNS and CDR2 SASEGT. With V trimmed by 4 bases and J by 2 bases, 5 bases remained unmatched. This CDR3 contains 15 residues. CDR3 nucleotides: TGTGCCAGCAGTGGAGGACTAGCTATCACAGATACGCAGTATTTT. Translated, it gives CASSGGLAITDTQYF.

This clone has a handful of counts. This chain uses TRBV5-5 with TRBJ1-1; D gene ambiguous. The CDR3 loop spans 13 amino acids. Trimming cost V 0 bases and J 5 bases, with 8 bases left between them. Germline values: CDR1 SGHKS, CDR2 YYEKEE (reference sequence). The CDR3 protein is CASSLETGTEAFF. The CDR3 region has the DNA TGTGCCAGCAGCTTGGAAACCGGGACTGAAGCTTTCTTT.

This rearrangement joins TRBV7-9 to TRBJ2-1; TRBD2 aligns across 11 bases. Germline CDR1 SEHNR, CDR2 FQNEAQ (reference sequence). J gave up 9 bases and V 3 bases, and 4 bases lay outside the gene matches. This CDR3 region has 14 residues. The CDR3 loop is CASSFSGGASEQFF. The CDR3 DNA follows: TGTGCCAGCAGCTTTAGCGGGGGGGCCAGTGAGCAGTTCTTC.

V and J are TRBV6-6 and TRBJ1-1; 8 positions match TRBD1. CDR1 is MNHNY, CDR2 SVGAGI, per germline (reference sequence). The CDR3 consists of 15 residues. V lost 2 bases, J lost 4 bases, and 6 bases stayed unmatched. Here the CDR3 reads CASSYKQGARTEAFF. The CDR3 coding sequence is TGTGCCAGCAGTTACAAGCAGGGGGCGCGCACTGAAGCTTTCTTT.

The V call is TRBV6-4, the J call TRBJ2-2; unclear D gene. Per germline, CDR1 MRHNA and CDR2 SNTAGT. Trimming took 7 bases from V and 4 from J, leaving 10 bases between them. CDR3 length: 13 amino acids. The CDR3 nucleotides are TGTGCCAGCAACCCGTCGGGCACCGGGGAGCTGTTTTTT. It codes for CASNPSGTGELFF.

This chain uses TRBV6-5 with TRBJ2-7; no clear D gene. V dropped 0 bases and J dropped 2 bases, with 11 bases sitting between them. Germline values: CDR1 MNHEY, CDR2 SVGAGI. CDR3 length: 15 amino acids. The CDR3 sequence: CASSYSKLTTYEQYF. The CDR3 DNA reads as TGTGCCAGCAGTTACTCGAAGCTCACGACCTACGAGCAGTACTTC.

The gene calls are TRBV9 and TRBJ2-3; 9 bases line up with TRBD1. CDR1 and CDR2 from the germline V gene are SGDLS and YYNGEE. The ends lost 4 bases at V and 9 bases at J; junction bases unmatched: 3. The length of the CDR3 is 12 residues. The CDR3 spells CASSPGQGTQYF. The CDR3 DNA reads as TGTGCCAGCAGCCCCGGACAGGGGACGCAGTATTTT.

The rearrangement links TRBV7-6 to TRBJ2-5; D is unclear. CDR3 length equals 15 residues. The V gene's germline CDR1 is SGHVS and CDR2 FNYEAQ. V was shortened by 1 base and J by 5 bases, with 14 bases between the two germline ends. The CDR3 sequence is CASSLDIGASETQYF. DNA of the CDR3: TGTGCCAGCAGCTTAGACATCGGAGCAAGCGAGACCCAGTACTTC. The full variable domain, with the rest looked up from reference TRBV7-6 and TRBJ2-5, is GAGVSQSPRYKVTKRGQDVALRCDPISGHVSLYWYRQALGQGPEFLTYFNYEAQQDKSGLPNDRFSAERPEGSISTLTIQRTEQRDSAMYRCASSLDIGASETQYFGPGTRLLVL.

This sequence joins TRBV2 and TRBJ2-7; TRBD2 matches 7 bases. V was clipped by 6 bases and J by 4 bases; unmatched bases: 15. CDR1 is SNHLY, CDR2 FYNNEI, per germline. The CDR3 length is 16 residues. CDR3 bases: TGTGCCAGCAGCGGGGGGTACAGGCAGCTCTATTACGAGCAGTACTTC. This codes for CASSGGYRQLYYEQYF.

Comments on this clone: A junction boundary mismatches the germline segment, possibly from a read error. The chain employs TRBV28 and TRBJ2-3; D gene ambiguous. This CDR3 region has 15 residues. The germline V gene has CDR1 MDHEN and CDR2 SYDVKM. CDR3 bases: TGTTCCAGCACCCGAACCCGCGGAACCACAGATACGCAGTATTTT. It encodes CSSTRTRGTTDTQYF. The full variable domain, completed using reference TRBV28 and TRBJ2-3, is DVKVTQSSRYLVKRTGEKVFLECVQDMDHENMFWYRQDPGLGLRLIYFSYDVKMKEKGDIPEGYSVSREKKERFSLILESASTNQTSMYLCSSTRTRGTTDTQYFGPGTRLTVL.

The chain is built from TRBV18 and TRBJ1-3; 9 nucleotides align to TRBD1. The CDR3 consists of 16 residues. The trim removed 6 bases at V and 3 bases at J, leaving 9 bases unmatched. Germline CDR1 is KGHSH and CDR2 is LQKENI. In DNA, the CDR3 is TGTGCCAGCTCTCTCCGGGACAGGGTGAATGGAAACACCATATATTTT. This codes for CASSLRDRVNGNTIYF.

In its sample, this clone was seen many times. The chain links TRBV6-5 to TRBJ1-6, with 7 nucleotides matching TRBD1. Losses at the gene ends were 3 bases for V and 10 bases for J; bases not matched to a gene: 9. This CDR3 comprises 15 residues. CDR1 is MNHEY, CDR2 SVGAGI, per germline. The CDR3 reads CASSYQGERKSPLHF. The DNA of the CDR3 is TGTGCCAGCAGTTATCAGGGGGAGCGTAAGTCACCCCTCCACTTT.

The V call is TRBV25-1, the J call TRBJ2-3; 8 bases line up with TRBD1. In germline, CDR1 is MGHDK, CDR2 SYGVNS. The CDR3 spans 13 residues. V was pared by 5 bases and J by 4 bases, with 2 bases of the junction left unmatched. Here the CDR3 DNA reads TGTGCCAGCAGTCGGACAGGGTCAGATACGCAGTATTTT. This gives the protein CASSRTGSDTQYF.